The 8 T cell receptor beta chains in this list originate from one sample, sequenced in a study of blood T cell repertoires in COVID-19. Clones were read by immunoSEQ multiplex PCR, and TCRdb kept only the in-frame ones, dropping some. The table has approximately 75,000 clones, around 88% seen once. Sequencing was done on a sample of peripheral blood. These receptor sequences come from a man aged 80 or over with COVID-19, enrolled during active disease.

The V and J genes are TRBV4-1 and TRBJ2-5, with D possibly TRBD2 on 6 matching bases. The V gene lost 0 bases and the J gene lost 5 bases, with 16 bases spanning the gap. Germline V CDR1 and CDR2: MGHRA, YSYEKL. This CDR3 comprises 16 residues. The CDR3 DNA reads TGCGCCAGCAGCCAAGATTTGCGCAGACGGGGGGAGACCCAGTACTTC. It codes for CASSQDLRRRGETQYF.

CDR3 coding DNA: TGTGCCAGTAGTCGTTTTGCGGGGGGCGCCGACACCGGGGAGCTGTTTTTT. Translating it yields CASSRFAGGADTGELFF. V usage is TRBV19 and J usage is TRBJ2-2; TRBD2 aligns across 8 bases. Germline assignment: CDR1 LNHDA and CDR2 SQIVND (reference sequence). Trimming cost V 5 bases and J 3 bases; bases outside gene matches: 11. The length of the CDR3 is 17 residues.

The J gene is TRBJ2-2, the V gene TRBV10-3, with TRBD2 matching over 7 bases. Germline loops: CDR1 ENHRY, CDR2 SYGVKD. V shed 5 bases and J 0 bases; nucleotides not matched to a gene: 3. This CDR3 comprises 15 residues. The CDR3, as DNA: TGTGCCATCAGTCGGGGGGACGCGAACACCGGGGAGCTGTTTTTT. Residues: CAISRGDANTGELFF.

This CDR3 reads CASIPGGTEAFF. The CDR3 DNA reads TGTGCCAGTATCCCAGGGGGCACTGAAGCTTTCTTT. V and J are TRBV6-5 and TRBJ1-1; TRBD1 matches 7 bases. Trimming at V came to 9 bases and at J to 4 bases, leaving 5 bases not matched to a gene. Germline values: CDR1 MNHEY, CDR2 SVGAGI. The CDR3 sequence is 12 residues long.

V is TRBV6-5 and J is TRBJ2-1; 10 bases agree with TRBD2. The CDR3 contains 15 residues. The V segment lost 6 bases and the J segment 4 bases; nucleotides outside the gene matches: 6. Germline-derived CDR1 and CDR2 are MNHEY and SVGAGI. DNA for the CDR3: TGTGCCAGCAGGCCCCTAGCGGGGGATTACAATGAGCAGTTCTTC. Translated, it gives CASRPLAGDYNEQFF.

The chain joins TRBV4-2 to TRBJ1-3; the D gene is possibly TRBD1 (5 bases). This CDR3 has 14 amino acids. Germline CDR1 is LGHNA and CDR2 is YNFKEQ. Trimming shortened V by 3 bases and J by 4 bases, and 10 bases separated the two germline ends. The CDR3 protein is CASSQVGQGNTIYF. CDR3 bases: TGTGCCAGCAGCCAGGTGGGGCAAGGAAACACCATATATTTT.

The V and J genes are TRBV11-2 and TRBJ2-1; perhaps TRBD1 as D (5 bases). The CDR3 is 13 amino acids. Germline V gene data show CDR1 as SGHAT and CDR2 as FQNNGV. The V gene lost 5 bases and the J gene lost 4 bases, with 9 bases spanning the gap. This chain's CDR3 is CASSGHQYNEQFF. The CDR3 DNA reads as TGTGCCAGCAGCGGACACCAGTACAATGAGCAGTTCTTC.

This chain links TRBV14 with TRBJ1-6; 8 bases line up with TRBD1. The CDR3 consists of 20 residues. With V trimmed by 0 bases and J by 3 bases, 13 bases remained unmatched. Germline V gene sequence: CDR1 SGHDN, CDR2 FVKESK. CDR3 protein: CASSQDRGQAGVSYNSPLHF. As DNA, the CDR3 is TGTGCCAGCAGCCAAGATAGGGGACAGGCGGGGGTTAGCTATAATTCACCCCTCCACTTT.